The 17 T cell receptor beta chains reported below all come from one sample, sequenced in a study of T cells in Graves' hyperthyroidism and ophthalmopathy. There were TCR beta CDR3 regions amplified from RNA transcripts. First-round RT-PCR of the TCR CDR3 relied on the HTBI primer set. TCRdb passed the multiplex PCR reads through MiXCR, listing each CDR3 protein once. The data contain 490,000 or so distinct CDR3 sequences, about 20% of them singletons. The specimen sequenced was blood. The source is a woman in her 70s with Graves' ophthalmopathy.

The CDR3: CASTDRTIANYGYTF. The CDR3 DNA is TGTGCCAGCACGGACAGGACGATAGCTAACTATGGCTACACCTTC. The genes are TRBV19 and TRBJ1-2, with 7 bases that match TRBD1. V shed 9 bases, J shed 0 bases, and the junction held 10 bases outside the gene matches. From germline, CDR1 is LNHDA and CDR2 SQIVND (reference sequence). There are 15 residues in the CDR3. Full variable domain (outside the CDR3, taken from reference TRBV19 and TRBJ1-2): DGGITQSPKYLFRKEGQNVTLSCEQNLNHDAMYWYRQDPGQGLRLIYYSQIVNDFQKGDIAEGYSVSREKKESFPLTVTSAQKNPTAFYLCASTDRTIANYGYTFGSGTRLTVV.

DNA of the CDR3: TGTGCCAGCAGTAGGGACAGGGGTCTTGGGCAGTACTTC. It translates to CASSRDRGLGQYF. The gene calls are TRBV2 and TRBJ2-7; 10 nucleotides line up with TRBD1. V shed 5 bases and J 9 bases; nucleotides not matched to a gene: 7. The germline CDR1 and CDR2 sequences are SNHLY and FYNNEI. The CDR3 covers 13 residues.

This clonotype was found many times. The CDR3 DNA is TGTGCCAGCAGGGGAGAGGCTAACTATGGCTACACCTTC. As protein: CASRGEANYGYTF. The V call is TRBV2, the J call TRBJ1-2; D unclear. The CDR3 is 13 amino acids. Germline V gene lookup returns CDR1 SNHLY and CDR2 FYNNEI. V lost 6 bases, J lost 0 bases, and 8 bases lay in between.

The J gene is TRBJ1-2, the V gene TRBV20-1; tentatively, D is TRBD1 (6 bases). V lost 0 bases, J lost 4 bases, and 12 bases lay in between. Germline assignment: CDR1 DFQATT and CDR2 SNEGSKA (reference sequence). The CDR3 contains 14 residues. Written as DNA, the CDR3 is TGCAGTGCTAGAGAGCAGGGGCGAGGCTATGGCTACACCTTC. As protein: CSAREQGRGYGYTF.

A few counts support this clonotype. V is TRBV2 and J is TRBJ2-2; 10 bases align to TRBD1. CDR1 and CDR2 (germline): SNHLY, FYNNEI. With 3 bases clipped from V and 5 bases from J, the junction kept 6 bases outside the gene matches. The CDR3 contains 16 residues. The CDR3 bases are TGTGCCAGCAGTGATCTCGGGACAGGGGTTACCGGGGAGCTGTTTTTT. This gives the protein CASSDLGTGVTGELFF.

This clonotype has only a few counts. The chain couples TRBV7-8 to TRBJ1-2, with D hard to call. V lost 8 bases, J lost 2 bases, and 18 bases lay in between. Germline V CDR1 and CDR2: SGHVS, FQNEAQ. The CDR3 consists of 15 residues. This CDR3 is CASGSLSGMNYGYTF. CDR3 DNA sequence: TGTGCCAGCGGAAGCTTAAGTGGCATGAACTATGGCTACACCTTC.

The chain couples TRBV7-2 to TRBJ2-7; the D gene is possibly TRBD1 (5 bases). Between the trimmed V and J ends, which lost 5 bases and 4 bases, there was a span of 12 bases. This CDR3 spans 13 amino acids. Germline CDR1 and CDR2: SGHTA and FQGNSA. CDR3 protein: CASSKARQYEQYF. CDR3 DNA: TGTGCCAGCAGCAAGGCTAGACAGTACGAGCAGTACTTC.

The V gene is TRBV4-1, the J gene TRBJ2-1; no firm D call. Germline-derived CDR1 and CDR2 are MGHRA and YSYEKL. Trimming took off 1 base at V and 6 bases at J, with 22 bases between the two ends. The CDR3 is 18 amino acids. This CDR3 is CASSQVEPPGALFNEQFF. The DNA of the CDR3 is TGCGCCAGCAGCCAAGTTGAACCGCCGGGTGCCCTCTTCAATGAGCAGTTCTTC.

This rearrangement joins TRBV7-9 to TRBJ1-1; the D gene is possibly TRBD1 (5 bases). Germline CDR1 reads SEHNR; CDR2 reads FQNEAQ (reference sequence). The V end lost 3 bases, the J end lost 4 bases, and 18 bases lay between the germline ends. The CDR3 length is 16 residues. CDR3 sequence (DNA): TGTGCCAGCAGCTTGAGTGGGGTTGGGGGTGGCACTGAAGCTTTCTTT. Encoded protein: CASSLSGVGGGTEAFF.

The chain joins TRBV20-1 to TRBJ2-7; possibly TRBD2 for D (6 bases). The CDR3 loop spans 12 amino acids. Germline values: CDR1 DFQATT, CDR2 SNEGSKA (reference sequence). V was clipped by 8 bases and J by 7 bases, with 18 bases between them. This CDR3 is CSSYRESGEQYF. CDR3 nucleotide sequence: TGCAGTTCCTACCGGGAGTCGGGTGAGCAGTACTTC.

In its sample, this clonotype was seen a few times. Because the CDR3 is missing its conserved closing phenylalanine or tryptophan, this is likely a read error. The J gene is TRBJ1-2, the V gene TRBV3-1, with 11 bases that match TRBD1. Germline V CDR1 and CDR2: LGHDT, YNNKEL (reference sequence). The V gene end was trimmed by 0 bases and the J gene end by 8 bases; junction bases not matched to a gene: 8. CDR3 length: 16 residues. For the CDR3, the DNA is TGTGCCAGCAGCCAAGATGGGACAGGGGGGCCACGAGGCTACACCCTC. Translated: CASSQDGTGGPRGYTL.

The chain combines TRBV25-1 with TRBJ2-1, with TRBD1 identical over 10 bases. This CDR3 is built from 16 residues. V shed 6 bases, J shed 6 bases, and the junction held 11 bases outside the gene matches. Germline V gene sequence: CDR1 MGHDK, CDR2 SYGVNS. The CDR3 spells CASSKPDRGRPNEQFF. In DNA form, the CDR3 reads TGTGCCAGCAGCAAACCCGACAGGGGGCGTCCCAATGAGCAGTTCTTC. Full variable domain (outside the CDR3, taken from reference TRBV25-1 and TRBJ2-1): EADIYQTPRYLVIGTGKKITLECSQTMGHDKMYWYQQDPGMELHLIHYSYGVNSTEKGDLSSESTVSRIRTEHFPLTLESARPSHTSQYLCASSKPDRGRPNEQFFGPGTRLTVL.

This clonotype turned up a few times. DNA for the CDR3: TGTGCCAGCAGCCGAAGCTTTTGGGGGCGCGGCAATGAGCAGTTCTTC. It encodes CASSRSFWGRGNEQFF. The chain links TRBV3-1 to TRBJ2-1, with D maybe TRBD1 (6 bases). The CDR3 is 16 amino acids. V was pared by 4 bases and J by 6 bases, with 19 bases between. CDR1 and CDR2 (germline): LGHDT, YNNKEL (reference sequence).

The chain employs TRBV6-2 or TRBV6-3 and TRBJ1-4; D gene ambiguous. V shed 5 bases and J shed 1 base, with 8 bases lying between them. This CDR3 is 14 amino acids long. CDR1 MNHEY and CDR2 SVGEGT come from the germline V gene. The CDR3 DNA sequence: TGTGCCAGCAGTAGAACGGTAACTAATGAAAAACTGTTTTTT. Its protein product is CASSRTVTNEKLFF.

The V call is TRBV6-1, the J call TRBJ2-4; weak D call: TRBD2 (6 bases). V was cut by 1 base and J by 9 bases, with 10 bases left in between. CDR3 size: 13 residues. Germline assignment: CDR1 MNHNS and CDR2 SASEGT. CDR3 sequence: CASSEEEGTIQYF. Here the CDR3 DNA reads TGTGCCAGCAGTGAAGAGGAGGGGACCATTCAGTACTTC.

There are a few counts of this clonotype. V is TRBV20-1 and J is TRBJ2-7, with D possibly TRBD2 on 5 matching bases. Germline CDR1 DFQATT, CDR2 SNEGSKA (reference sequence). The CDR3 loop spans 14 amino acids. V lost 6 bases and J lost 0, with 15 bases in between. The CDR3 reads CSAGRTFSSYEQYF. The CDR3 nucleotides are TGCAGTGCAGGAAGGACTTTCAGCTCCTACGAGCAGTACTTC.

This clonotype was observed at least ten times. The CDR3 region is CASSLSRGNYGYTF. DNA for the CDR3: TGTGCCAGCAGTTTAAGTCGCGGTAACTATGGCTACACCTTC. J is TRBJ1-2 and V is TRBV27; D remains ambiguous. The CDR3 totals 14 residues. V was cut by 2 bases and J by 1 base, with 8 bases left in between. CDR1 and CDR2 from the germline V gene are MNHEY and SMNVEV (reference sequence).